This T cell receptor (beta chain) was recorded in a study of technical replicates of blood from a handful of donors. CDR1 is LNHDA, CDR2 SQIVND, per germline (reference sequence). The CDR3 has 14 residues. The trim removed 8 bases at V and 5 bases at J, leaving 6 bases unmatched. The protocol was immunoSEQ multiplex PCR, while the TCRdb copy is restricted to in-frame clones and leaves out a portion. Of tens of thousands of clones in the sample, about 95% are singletons; the top ten hold around 0.3%. The TCR originated in a human donor in good health. The sequenced material came from T cells isolated from PBMCs. V gene TRBV19 combines with J gene TRBJ2-5; 12 nucleotides match TRBD1. The CDR3 sequence: CASSGTGGWETQYF. The DNA for the CDR3 is TGTGCCAGTTCCGGGACAGGGGGCTGGGAGACCCAGTACTTC.